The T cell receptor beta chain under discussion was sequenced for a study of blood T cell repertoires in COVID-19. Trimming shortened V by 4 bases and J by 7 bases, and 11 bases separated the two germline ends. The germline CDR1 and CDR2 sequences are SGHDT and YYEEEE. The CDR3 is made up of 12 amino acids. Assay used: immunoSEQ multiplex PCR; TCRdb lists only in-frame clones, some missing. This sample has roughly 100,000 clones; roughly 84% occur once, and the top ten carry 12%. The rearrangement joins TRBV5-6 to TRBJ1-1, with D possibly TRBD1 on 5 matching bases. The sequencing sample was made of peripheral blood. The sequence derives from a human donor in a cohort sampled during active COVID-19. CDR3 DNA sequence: TGTGCCAGCAGCCGGAGGGGATTTGAAGCTTTCTTT. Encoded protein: CASSRRGFEAFF.